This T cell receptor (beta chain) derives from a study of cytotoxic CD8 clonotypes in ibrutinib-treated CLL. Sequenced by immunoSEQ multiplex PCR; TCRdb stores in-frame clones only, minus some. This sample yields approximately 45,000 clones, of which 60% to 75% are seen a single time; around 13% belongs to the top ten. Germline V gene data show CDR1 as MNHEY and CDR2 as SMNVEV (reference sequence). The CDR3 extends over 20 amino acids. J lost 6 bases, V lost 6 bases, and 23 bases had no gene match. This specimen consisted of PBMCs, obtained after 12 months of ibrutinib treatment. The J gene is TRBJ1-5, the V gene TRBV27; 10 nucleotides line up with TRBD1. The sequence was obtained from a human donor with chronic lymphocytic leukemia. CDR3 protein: CASSRMGYAHDRGLGQPQHF. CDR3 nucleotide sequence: TGTGCCAGCAGCCGGATGGGTTACGCACACGACAGGGGGCTTGGTCAGCCCCAGCATTTT.